This TCR beta chain was recorded in a study of PD-1 blockade in classical Hodgkin lymphoma (dated by TCRdb to 2020 to 2022). Regarding the complete study: Nivolumab dosing was 3 mg/kg intravenously every 2 weeks, continuing until either disease progression or unacceptable toxicity. To define a peripheral blood immune signature of response to PD-1 blockade in classical Hodgkin lymphoma, the study combined TCR beta sequencing with CyTOF.

This clone came up a few times. This receptor's antigen is unknown. Base qualities are not provided; no much larger clone lies one nucleotide away. What the study reported, not specific to this receptor: Patients starting nivolumab less than 1 year after ASCT had lower diversity and were excluded from later analyses to avoid confounding by immune reconstitution. Trial patients with a complete response had baseline diversity similar to that of newly diagnosed patients, while partial responders and progressors had significantly lower diversity. Baseline TCR diversity was reported to be lower in newly diagnosed patients than in healthy donors and to be lower still in relapsed/refractory patients. CD4+ but not CD8+ TCR diversity rose significantly by C4D1 (p=0.0027 vs p=0.16), most apparent in complete responders (p=0.02). The study was restricted to a single clinical trial cohort, and the causes of repertoire differences, possibly disease activity or prior therapy, were left undefined.

The Qiagen DNeasy kit was used to extract genomic DNA both from unsorted PBMCs and from the negatively selected CD4+ and CD8+ fractions. TCR beta CDR3 regions were amplified by immunoSEQ multiplex PCR using primers annealing to V and J segments. A synthetic immune receptor repertoire was used to minimize amplification bias, and any residual bias was removed computationally once sequencing was done. The source study handled its data this way. Custom Python scripts were used to quantify repertoire diversity as the Shannon entropy index. The unsorted, CD4+ and CD8+ repertoires were each analyzed separately, with the exception of combined analyses, where CD4+ and CD8+ sequences were merged in silico. Clonal expansion was defined as a frequency increase of at least 2-fold after treatment compared with C1D1, and clones undetected at baseline were assigned a pseudocount of 0.5. Singleton clones were defined as clones with 0 or 1 copy at C1D1, and non-singleton clones were defined as clones with 2 or more copies. By matching protein sequences in sorted samples from the same patient, clones expanded in unsorted samples were annotated as CD4+, CD8+ or unknown. Wilcoxon tests on paired samples were used to test changes in diversity from C1D1 to C4D1. TCRdb stores this immuneACCESS table with in-frame sequences only. Part of the clones is absent; in the studies checked, under half of the shortfall reflects unresolved V genes, and no reason is known for the rest. The V and J calls and clone size were taken over from that table, and D and trimming were inferred from the DNA. For this sample the table gives fewer than 20,000 clones, of which over 70% were detected only once. The top ten clonotypes cover 30% to 45% of the sample.

The CDR3 spans 13 residues, from the cysteine through the phenylalanine. The read is trimmed to its CDR3 DNA, 39 bases read in frame from base 1. According to the germline V gene (reference sequence), CDR1 reads SGHNT and CDR2 reads YYREEE. V sheds 4 bases and J sheds 7 bases, leaving 15 bases between their ends. The time point label corresponds to: cycle 2 day 1 (C2D1) of nivolumab. All trial patients had relapsed after autologous stem cell transplantation, with cohorts A, B and C differing in prior brentuximab vedotin exposure. The trial cohort included some 53 patients with relapsed/refractory classical Hodgkin lymphoma, and each patient had a best overall response of complete response, partial response or progressive disease. In the multi-cohort phase II CheckMate 205 trial, trial patients received single-agent nivolumab. An independent review committee assessed best overall response by applying the 2007 International Working Group response criteria. Trial PBMCs were collected immediately before nivolumab initiation (C1D1) and during therapy at cycle 2 day 1 and cycle 4 day 1. After peripheral blood was drawn into 8 mL Vacutainer Cell Preparation Tubes, PBMCs were isolated by centrifugation and then cryopreserved.

The sequence was collected from a human donor with classical Hodgkin lymphoma. The rearrangement combines TRBV5-4 with TRBJ2-7; tentative D gene TRBD2, with 5 bases matching. Sequencing used peripheral blood mononuclear cells (PBMCs), obtained before the second cycle of nivolumab. In nucleotide form, the sequence is TGTGCCAGCAGCCCGACCGGGATCCTAGAGCAGTACTTC. It encodes CASSPTGILEQYF. Where the CDR3 stops, the reference TRBV5-4 and TRBJ2-7 genes take over; the full variable domain is ETGVTQSPTHLIKTRGQQVTLRCSSQSGHNTVSWYQQALGQGPQFIFQYYREEENGRGNFPPRFSGLQFPNYSSELNVNALELDDSALYLCASSPTGILEQYFGPGTRLTVT.